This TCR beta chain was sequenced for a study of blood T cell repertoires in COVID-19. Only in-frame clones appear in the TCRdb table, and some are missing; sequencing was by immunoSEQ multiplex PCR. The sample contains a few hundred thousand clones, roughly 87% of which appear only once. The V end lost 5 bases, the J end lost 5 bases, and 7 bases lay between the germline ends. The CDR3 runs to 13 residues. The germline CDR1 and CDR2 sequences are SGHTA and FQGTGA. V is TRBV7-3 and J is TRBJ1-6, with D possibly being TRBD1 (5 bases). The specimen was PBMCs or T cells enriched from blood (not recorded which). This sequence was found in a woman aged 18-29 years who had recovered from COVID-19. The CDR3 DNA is TGTGCCAGCAGCGCAGGGAATAATTCACCCCTCCACTTT. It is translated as CASSAGNNSPLHF. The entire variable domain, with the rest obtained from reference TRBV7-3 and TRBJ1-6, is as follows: GAGVSQTPSNKVTEKGKYVELRCDPISGHTALYWYRQSLGQGPEFLIYFQGTGAADDSGLPNDRFFAVRPEGSVSTLKIQRTERGDSAVYLCASSAGNNSPLHFGNGTRLTVT.